The 20 T cell receptor beta chains reported below all come from one sample, sequenced in a study of human T cells and chemical hapten exposure. Sample time point: patch test 1, 2 weeks after DPC sensitization. The treatment was: therapeutic diphenylcyclopropenone sensitization with weekly scalp DPC. One entry per CDR3 protein, called by TCRdb with MiXCR from the RACE reads. The table has under 120,000 distinct CDR3 sequences, 11% seen once. Source: whole blood, taken in connection with sensitization to the hapten diphenylcyclopropenone (DPC). These receptors were collected from a woman between 40 and 50 years old with alopecia areata. Some clones in this sample may be carry-over from other donors' samples.

The sample holds many counts of this clonotype. The chain employs TRBV6-2 or TRBV6-3 and TRBJ1-1; D ambiguous. Deletions cut 5 bases from V and 1 base from J, with 8 bases between. The CDR3 covers 13 residues. The germline V gene encodes CDR1 MNHEY and CDR2 SVGEGT. CDR3 DNA: TGTGCCAGCAGTAGGCTGCAGAACACTGAAGCTTTCTTT. Its protein product is CASSRLQNTEAFF.

This clonotype was detected a few times. The CDR3 reads CASRPPGRGGDTQYF. Here the CDR3 DNA reads TGTGCCAGCAGACCCCCCGGGCGCGGGGGGGATACGCAGTATTTT. The chain couples TRBV4-2 to TRBJ2-3; 8 nucleotides line up with TRBD2. The CDR3 has 15 residues. Losses at the gene ends were 6 bases for V and 6 bases for J; bases not matched to a gene: 11. CDR1 and CDR2 (germline): LGHNA, YNFKEQ.

This clonotype was recorded at least ten times. The chain joins TRBV14 to TRBJ1-1, with a weak D call TRBD1 (6 bases). Trimming took off 1 base at V and 6 bases at J, with 9 bases between the two ends. The CDR3 has 13 residues. Germline V gives CDR1 SGHDN, CDR2 FVKESK. As DNA, the CDR3 is TGTGCCAGCAGCCAAGTACGGGGGCCTGAAGCTTTCTTT. This gives the protein CASSQVRGPEAFF.

The chain combines TRBV12-3 or TRBV12-4 with TRBJ1-2, with a tentative D call TRBD1 (6 bases). V dropped 5 bases and J dropped 6 bases, with 7 bases sitting between them. The CDR3 spans 11 residues. The DNA of the CDR3 is TGTGCCAGCAGTGAGGGGGATGGCTACACCTTC. Its translation is CASSEGDGYTF.

The CDR3 here is CSARQDSYEQYF. CDR3 nucleotides: TGCAGTGCCCGACAGGACTCCTACGAGCAGTACTTC. The chain joins TRBV20-1 to TRBJ2-7, with D perhaps matching TRBD1 (6 bases). V lost 6 bases, J lost 0 bases, and 9 bases lay in between. The CDR3 spans 12 residues. Germline V CDR1 and CDR2: DFQATT, SNEGSKA (reference sequence).

This clonotype was detected many times. The V and J genes are TRBV10-2 and TRBJ2-5; 7 nucleotides align to TRBD1. With 6 bases clipped from V and 7 bases from J, the junction kept 14 bases outside the gene matches. The CDR3 length is 15 residues. CDR1 and CDR2 from the germline V gene are WSHSY and SAAADI. The CDR3 nucleotides are TGCGCCAGCAGGCGACAGGGAAAGAATTTGGGGACCCAGTACTTC. Its protein product is CASRRQGKNLGTQYF.

In this sample, this clonotype turned up many times. V usage is TRBV20-1 and J usage is TRBJ2-3, with TRBD2 identical over 10 bases. V was pared by 6 bases and J by 10 bases, with 16 bases of the junction left unmatched. The CDR3 length is 15 residues. The germline gives CDR1 DFQATT, CDR2 SNEGSKA (reference sequence). The CDR3 DNA reads TGCAGTGCCGGGGATAGCGGGGGGCCGAGAAGGTCGCAGTATTTT. Translating it yields CSAGDSGGPRRSQYF.

This clonotype has more than one count but fewer than ten. The gene calls are TRBV12-3 or TRBV12-4 and TRBJ2-3, with 7 bases matching TRBD2. Trimming took 5 bases from V and 4 from J; bases not matched to a gene: 12. This CDR3 region has 16 residues. The CDR3 loop reads CASSPSSGGSSDTQYF. The CDR3 bases are TGTGCCAGCAGTCCCTCTTCGGGCGGGAGTTCAGATACGCAGTATTTT.

A few counts support this clonotype. The chain couples TRBV5-1 to TRBJ2-1; possible D gene TRBD1, 5 bases. CDR1 is SGHRS and CDR2 is YFSETQ in the germline V gene. The CDR3 extends over 15 amino acids. Trimming took 5 bases from V and 0 from J, leaving 12 bases between them. CDR3 bases: TGCGCCAGCAGTCAGGACACGAGCTCCTACAATGAGCAGTTCTTC. It translates to CASSQDTSSYNEQFF.

This clonotype showed up just a few times. V is TRBV20-1 and J is TRBJ2-3; D possibly corresponds to TRBD2 (6 bases). The CDR3 is made up of 15 amino acids. Germline V gene data show CDR1 as DFQATT and CDR2 as SNEGSKA (reference sequence). Trimming cost V 6 bases and J 0 bases, with 16 bases left between them. The CDR3 DNA sequence: TGCAGTGCACACGGAGGGGCCCCAAGCACAGATACGCAGTATTTT. Its translation: CSAHGGAPSTDTQYF.

The rearrangement joins TRBV30 to TRBJ2-7; 9 positions match TRBD1. J was trimmed by 5 bases and V by 3 bases; bases with no gene match: 8. The CDR3 loop spans 14 amino acids. Germline-derived CDR1 and CDR2 are GTSNPN and SVGIG (reference sequence). The CDR3 sequence: CAWRTGTGIHEQYF. The CDR3 nucleotides read TGTGCCTGGAGAACCGGGACAGGGATCCACGAGCAGTACTTC.

This sequence joins TRBV6-4 and TRBJ1-5; TRBD1 aligns across 11 bases. The germline CDR1 and CDR2 sequences are MRHNA and SNTAGT. The V gene end was trimmed by 2 bases and the J gene end by 1 base; junction bases not matched to a gene: 13. CDR3 length equals 20 residues. CDR3 sequence: CASSDGQGAELLISNQPQHF. As DNA, the CDR3 is TGTGCCAGCAGTGACGGACAGGGGGCTGAACTACTAATAAGCAATCAGCCCCAGCATTTT.

This clonotype showed up many times. The V gene is TRBV10-3, the J gene TRBJ2-6, with 9 bases fitting TRBD1. This CDR3 comprises 16 residues. Germline V gene data show CDR1 as ENHRY and CDR2 as SYGVKD. V gave up 6 bases and J gave up 2 bases; unmatched junction bases: 5. The CDR3 spells CAISWDRAAGANVLTF. As DNA, the CDR3 is TGTGCCATCAGCTGGGACAGGGCGGCTGGGGCCAACGTCCTGACTTTC.

This clonotype was seen ten or more times. The chain joins TRBV12-3 or TRBV12-4 to TRBJ1-5, with D unclear. V shed 3 bases and J shed 0 bases, with 15 bases lying between them. CDR3 length equals 17 residues. Here the CDR3 reads CASSFEESVNSNQPQHF. The CDR3 bases are TGTGCCAGCAGTTTTGAAGAGAGCGTGAATAGCAATCAGCCCCAGCATTTT.

The table lists this clonotype with a few counts. The chain has TRBV28 and TRBJ2-7, with TRBD2 as a possible D gene (7 bases). CDR3 size: 14 residues. Germline V CDR1 and CDR2: MDHEN, SYDVKM. The V end was cut by 7 bases, the J end by 3 bases, with 16 bases between. The CDR3 loop reads CASTLGRGLYEQYF. The CDR3 coding sequence is TGTGCCAGCACCCTCGGGCGGGGGCTCTACGAGCAGTACTTC.

The chain is built from TRBV7-8 and TRBJ1-3; no definite D call. Germline V lookup: CDR1 SGHVS, CDR2 FQNEAQ. Trimming took off 7 bases at V and 0 bases at J, with 16 bases between the two ends. The CDR3 extends over 16 amino acids. CDR3 DNA sequence: TGTGCCAGCAAACTAGGGTCCCCTCTCTCTGGAAACACCATATATTTT. It specifies CASKLGSPLSGNTIYF. Complete variable domain (other parts from reference TRBV7-8 and TRBJ1-3): GAGVSQSPRYKVAKRGQDVALRCDPISGHVSLFWYQQALGQGPEFLTYFQNEAQLDKSGLPSDRFFAERPEGSVSTLKIQRTQQEDSAVYLCASKLGSPLSGNTIYFGEGSWLTVV.

CDR3 nucleotide sequence: TGTGCCAGCAGTGAATATTCGGCGGGAGCTGAGCAGTACTTC. It yields the protein CASSEYSAGAEQYF. This sequence joins TRBV25-1 and TRBJ2-7; 7 bases fit TRBD2. The J segment lost 7 bases and the V segment lost 0 bases, leaving 6 bases of the junction unmatched. The CDR3 covers 14 residues. Germline V lookup: CDR1 MGHDK, CDR2 SYGVNS.

V is TRBV28 and J is TRBJ2-7, with 7 nucleotides matching TRBD1. The CDR3 runs to 17 residues. With 8 bases clipped from V and 0 bases from J, the junction kept 16 bases outside the gene matches. The germline V gene encodes CDR1 MDHEN and CDR2 SYDVKM. In DNA, the CDR3 is TGTGCCAGCCTAACTTTTAGGGGGACAGCCAACTCCTACGAGCAGTACTTC. It is translated as CASLTFRGTANSYEQYF.

The chain employs TRBV29-1 and TRBJ1-2; a possible D gene is TRBD1 (5 bases). This CDR3 is built from 12 residues. Trimming cost V 4 bases and J 4 bases, with 10 bases left between them. Germline lookup yields CDR1 SQVTM and CDR2 ANQGSEA. CDR3 coding DNA: TGCAGCGTTGGGGACCCAGGCTATGGCTACACCTTC. The encoded protein is CSVGDPGYGYTF. Supplemented by reference TRBV29-1 and TRBJ1-2, the full variable domain reads SAVISQKPSRDICQRGTSLTIQCQVDSQVTMMFWYRQQPGQSLTLIATANQGSEATYESGFVIDKFPISRPNLTFSTLTVSNMSPEDSSIYLCSVGDPGYGYTFGSGTRLTVV.

The table lists this clonotype with many counts. The chain uses TRBV20-1 and TRBJ2-1, with D perhaps TRBD1 or TRBD2 (5 bases each). The V gene's germline CDR1 is DFQATT and CDR2 SNEGSKA (reference sequence). The V end lost 2 bases, the J end lost 6 bases, and 20 bases lay between the germline ends. The CDR3 covers 16 residues. The chain's CDR3 is CSARRMGTPSLNEQFF. In nucleotides, the CDR3 is TGCAGTGCTAGACGGATGGGGACGCCAAGCCTCAATGAGCAGTTCTTC.